The 30 T cell receptor beta chains presented below share a single source sample, sequenced in a study of control samples from healthy donors and cancer patients. Repertoires were generated with immunoSEQ multiplex PCR, while TCRdb's copy carries only in-frame clones and drops some. Of 70,000 or so clones detected, about 80% appear once; the ten largest clones hold around 15%. The sequenced sample was blood. These receptors came from a man in his fifties in good health.

This chain links TRBV19 with TRBJ2-2, with TRBD2 matching over 9 bases. V gave up 3 bases and J gave up 1 base; unmatched junction bases: 0. This CDR3 has 15 residues. Germline CDR1 is LNHDA and CDR2 is SQIVND (reference sequence). CDR3 DNA: TGTGCCAGTAGTATGACTAGCGGGAACACCGGGGAGCTGTTTTTT. Its protein product is CASSMTSGNTGELFF.

This sequence joins TRBV4-1 and TRBJ2-1, with 11 bases fitting TRBD1. The J segment lost 3 bases and the V segment lost 8 bases, leaving 6 bases of the junction unmatched. The CDR3 has 15 residues. Germline assignment: CDR1 MGHRA and CDR2 YSYEKL. In DNA form, the CDR3 reads TGCGCCAGCGGGACCGGGACAGGGGGCTACAATGAGCAGTTCTTC. This codes for CASGTGTGGYNEQFF.

V is TRBV18 and J is TRBJ2-1, with D tentatively TRBD2 (5 bases). Germline-derived CDR1 and CDR2 are KGHSH and LQKENI. V was cut by 4 bases and J by 9 bases, with 16 bases left in between. The CDR3 has 14 residues. Here the CDR3 reads CASSRGPQRFEQFF. Here the CDR3 DNA reads TGTGCCAGCTCACGCGGGCCTCAGAGGTTTGAGCAGTTCTTC.

This chain joins TRBV19 and TRBJ2-7; 7 bases are a match to TRBD1. CDR3 length: 13 amino acids. J gave up 5 bases and V 6 bases, and 7 bases lay outside the gene matches. The germline V gene encodes CDR1 LNHDA and CDR2 SQIVND (reference sequence). The CDR3 sequence: CASSLGQSNEQYF. CDR3 DNA sequence: TGTGCCAGTAGCCTGGGACAGTCCAACGAGCAGTACTTC.

This clone was seen just once. The chain couples TRBV19 to TRBJ1-1; 7 bases align to TRBD1. Trimming removed 5 bases from V and 0 bases from J; junction bases left unmatched: 6. This CDR3 comprises 15 residues. Looked up from germline, CDR1 is LNHDA and CDR2 is SQIVND (reference sequence). The CDR3 coding sequence is TGTGCCAGTAGTCAGGGGGTGATGATGAACACTGAAGCTTTCTTT. It codes for CASSQGVMMNTEAFF.

V usage is TRBV7-9 and J usage is TRBJ2-7; 11 nucleotides agree with TRBD1. The CDR3 is 17 amino acids. V was pared by 4 bases and J by 1 base, with 9 bases of the junction left unmatched. CDR1 and CDR2 (germline): SEHNR, FQNEAQ (reference sequence). The CDR3, as DNA: TGTGCCAGCAGCTATTACCCGGGACAGGGGGGTTCCTACGAGCAGTACTTC. Translating it yields CASSYYPGQGGSYEQYF. Combining the CDR3 with reference TRBV7-9 and TRBJ2-7 gives the whole variable domain DTGVSQNPRHKITKRGQNVTFRCDPISEHNRLYWYRQTLGQGPEFLTYFQNEAQLEKSRLLSDRFSAERPKGSFSTLEIQRTEQGDSAMYLCASSYYPGQGGSYEQYFGPGTRLTVT.

The chain employs TRBV11-1 and TRBJ1-1; maybe TRBD1 (6 bases). CDR3 length equals 13 residues. CDR1 is SGHAT and CDR2 is FQDESV in the germline V gene (reference sequence). V shed 5 bases and J shed 4 bases, with 11 bases lying between them. The CDR3 nucleotides are TGTGCCAGCAGCCTTACAGGGCCCACTGAAGCTTTCTTT. This gives the protein CASSLTGPTEAFF.

The V call is TRBV11-2, the J call TRBJ2-5; 9 bases map to TRBD1. The CDR3 is 15 residues long. Germline V gene data show CDR1 as SGHAT and CDR2 as FQNNGV. The ends lost 5 bases at V and 5 bases at J; junction bases unmatched: 9. CDR3 sequence reads: CASSAAGQGSETQYF. The CDR3 DNA reads TGTGCCAGCAGCGCCGCGGGACAGGGCTCTGAGACCCAGTACTTC.

The chain carries TRBV5-4 and TRBJ2-5; 9 bases fit TRBD2. From germline, CDR1 is SGHNT and CDR2 YYREEE (reference sequence). The CDR3 sequence is 14 residues long. After removal of 1 base from V and 4 bases from J, the junction contained 2 bases not matched to a gene. The CDR3 is CASSLKGLAETQYF. DNA of the CDR3: TGTGCCAGCAGCTTGAAGGGACTAGCAGAGACCCAGTACTTC. Full variable domain (missing parts from reference TRBV5-4 and TRBJ2-5): ETGVTQSPTHLIKTRGQQVTLRCSSQSGHNTVSWYQQALGQGPQFIFQYYREEENGRGNFPPRFSGLQFPNYSSELNVNALELDDSALYLCASSLKGLAETQYFGPGTRLLVL.

The V gene is TRBV27, the J gene TRBJ2-3; D not resolved. The CDR3 has 13 residues. The V end lost 5 bases, the J end lost 4 bases, and 10 bases lay between the germline ends. The germline gives CDR1 MNHEY, CDR2 SMNVEV (reference sequence). The CDR3 spells CASSPWSADTQYF. The DNA of the CDR3 is TGTGCCAGCAGTCCGTGGAGCGCAGATACGCAGTATTTT.

The V call is TRBV19, the J call TRBJ2-3; D is perhaps TRBD1 or TRBD2 (5 bases each). This CDR3 is built from 14 residues. V was cut by 11 bases and J by 4 bases, with 19 bases left in between. From germline, CDR1 is LNHDA and CDR2 SQIVND (reference sequence). CDR3 nucleotide sequence: TGTGCCGTGGGGGACGGCGCTGCACCAGATACGCAGTATTTT. Encoded protein: CAVGDGAAPDTQYF.

The genes are TRBV5-4 and TRBJ2-3; D is uncertain. CDR1 is SGHNT and CDR2 is YYREEE in the germline V gene (reference sequence). The CDR3 runs to 13 residues. V shed 5 bases and J shed 1 base, with 8 bases lying between them. CDR3 in DNA: TGTGCCAGCAGACCCTCGGGCACAGATACGCAGTATTTT. This gives the protein CASRPSGTDTQYF.

This chain links TRBV4-3 with TRBJ2-2, with D possibly being TRBD1 (6 bases). Trimming shortened V by 0 bases and J by 7 bases, and 15 bases separated the two germline ends. Per the germline V gene, CDR1 is LGHNA and CDR2 is YSLEER. The CDR3 sequence is 16 residues long. The CDR3 region is CASSQDFGRGGGELFF. The CDR3, as DNA: TGCGCCAGCAGCCAAGATTTCGGCAGGGGTGGCGGGGAGCTGTTTTTT.

J is TRBJ2-2 and V is TRBV5-1, with a weak D call TRBD2 (6 bases). The CDR3 is 17 amino acids. Trimming removed 0 bases at V and 6 bases at J, with 18 bases between. Germline CDR1 SGHRS, CDR2 YFSETQ. The CDR3 spells CASSLVVFREVPGELFF. As DNA, the CDR3 is TGCGCCAGCAGCTTGGTGGTTTTCAGGGAGGTCCCCGGGGAGCTGTTTTTT. Variable domain in full (rest from reference TRBV5-1 and TRBJ2-2): KAGVTQTPRYLIKTRGQQVTLSCSPISGHRSVSWYQQTPGQGLQFLFEYFSETQRNKGNFPGRFSGRQFSNSRSEMNVSTLELGDSALYLCASSLVVFREVPGELFFGEGSRLTVL.

The chain joins TRBV18 to TRBJ2-5, with TRBD1 as a possible D gene (5 bases). The germline CDR1 and CDR2 sequences are KGHSH and LQKENI. The CDR3 covers 15 residues. V was clipped by 1 base and J by 4 bases, with 13 bases between them. The CDR3 DNA reads as TGTGCCAGCTCACCACGGACCGGCCAGGGAGAGACCCAGTACTTC. Its translation is CASSPRTGQGETQYF. Drawing the rest from reference TRBV18 and TRBJ2-5, the complete variable domain is NAGVMQNPRHLVRRRGQEARLRCSPMKGHSHVYWYRQLPEEGLKFMVYLQKENIIDESGMPKERFSAEFPKEGPSILRIQQVVRGDSAAYFCASSPRTGQGETQYFGPGTRLLVL.

The chain is built from TRBV4-3 and TRBJ2-3; 10 bases map to TRBD2. Losses at the gene ends were 3 bases for V and 3 bases for J; bases not matched to a gene: 3. CDR3 length: 15 amino acids. The germline V gene has CDR1 LGHNA and CDR2 YSLEER. Written as DNA, the CDR3 is TGCGCCAGCAGCCAGACTAGCGGGTTGACAGATACGCAGTATTTT. It yields the protein CASSQTSGLTDTQYF.

The chain has TRBV3-1 (or the pseudogene TRBV3-2) and TRBJ2-7; D is uncertain. The ends were cut back, 2 bases at V and 3 bases at J, with 5 bases in the middle. Germline V CDR1 and CDR2: LGHDT, YNNKEL (reference sequence). This CDR3 is built from 12 residues. CDR3 protein: CASSQPGYEQYF. The CDR3 region has the DNA TGTGCCAGCAGCCAACCGGGCTACGAGCAGTACTTC.

This sequence joins TRBV5-1 and TRBJ2-3; D possibly corresponds to TRBD1 (5 bases). The V and J ends lost 0 bases and 5 bases respectively, with 13 bases between them. CDR1 is SGHRS and CDR2 is YFSETQ in the germline V gene. The CDR3 totals 15 residues. The CDR3 protein is CASSLGTSERDTQYF. The DNA for the CDR3 is TGCGCCAGCAGCTTGGGGACATCGGAACGAGATACGCAGTATTTT.

This chain joins TRBV5-1 and TRBJ1-5; 7 bases are a match to TRBD1. The CDR3 is made up of 15 amino acids. Germline V lookup: CDR1 SGHRS, CDR2 YFSETQ. V was clipped by 4 bases and J by 0 bases; unmatched bases: 4. CDR3 protein: CASSPEGASNQPQHF. The CDR3 nucleotides read TGCGCCAGCAGCCCTGAGGGGGCTAGCAATCAGCCCCAGCATTTT.

The V and J genes are TRBV7-2 and TRBJ2-2, with D unclear. Germline V gives CDR1 SGHTA, CDR2 FQGNSA. V was clipped by 1 base and J by 8 bases, with 2 bases between them. The CDR3 spans 11 residues. The CDR3 sequence: CASSLEGELFF. CDR3 in DNA: TGTGCCAGCAGCTTAGAAGGGGAGCTGTTTTTT.

The chain recombines TRBV4-1 with TRBJ1-5; TRBD1 is a possible D gene (5 bases). Germline-derived CDR1 and CDR2 are MGHRA and YSYEKL. Trimming removed 1 base from V and 7 bases from J, with 20 bases in between. The CDR3 loop spans 17 amino acids. The CDR3 reads CASSQARADLRRQPQHF. The DNA for the CDR3 is TGCGCCAGCAGCCAAGCCAGGGCGGACCTAAGGAGACAGCCCCAGCATTTT.

Written as DNA, the CDR3 is TGCACGACAGGGGGTAACAATGAGCAGTTCTTC. Protein sequence: CTTGGNNEQFF. This rearrangement joins TRBV29-1 to TRBJ2-1, with 9 bases lining up with TRBD1. CDR1 SQVTM and CDR2 ANQGSEA come from the germline V gene. CDR3 length: 11 amino acids.

A few counts support this clone. V and J are TRBV27 and TRBJ1-4; 7 bases are shared with TRBD1. The CDR3 extends over 14 amino acids. The ends lost 2 bases at V and 3 bases at J; junction bases unmatched: 0. From germline, CDR1 is MNHEY and CDR2 SMNVEV (reference sequence). CDR3 DNA sequence: TGTGCCAGCAGTTTACAGGGGGCTAATGAAAAACTGTTTTTT. Translated, it gives CASSLQGANEKLFF.

The gene calls are TRBV3-1 (or the pseudogene TRBV3-2) and TRBJ2-3; D possibly matches TRBD1 or TRBD2 (5 bases each). The V gene lost 4 bases and the J gene lost 14 bases, with 16 bases spanning the gap. This CDR3 has 12 residues. Per the germline V gene, CDR1 is LGHDT and CDR2 is YNNKEL (reference sequence). The CDR3: CASSRGTTGPYF. In DNA form, the CDR3 reads TGTGCCAGCAGCCGAGGGACCACGGGCCCGTATTTT.

The chain has TRBV30 and TRBJ2-4; possible D gene TRBD2, 6 bases. With 0 bases removed from V and 8 bases from J, the gap between germline ends came to 14 bases. CDR1 and CDR2 from the germline V gene are GTSNPN and SVGIG (reference sequence). This CDR3 is built from 14 residues. This chain's CDR3 is CAWSVGTSWDIQYF. CDR3 in DNA: TGTGCCTGGAGTGTCGGAACTAGCTGGGACATTCAGTACTTC.

V and J are TRBV6-5 and TRBJ2-5; D unclear. Germline CDR1 and CDR2: MNHEY and SVGAGI. V lost 4 bases to trimming and J lost 3 bases, with 15 bases between them. CDR3 length: 15 amino acids. CDR3 loop: CASSLKGWIEETQYF. The CDR3 DNA reads as TGTGCCAGCAGTTTGAAGGGCTGGATAGAAGAGACCCAGTACTTC.

The chain is built from TRBV2 and TRBJ2-1; 7 bases fit TRBD2. V gave up 11 bases and J gave up 6 bases; unmatched junction bases: 10. The V gene's germline CDR1 is SNHLY and CDR2 FYNNEI. The CDR3 extends over 13 amino acids. The CDR3 loop reads CAGGLFLSNEQFF. CDR3 in DNA: TGTGCCGGGGGACTATTTCTCTCCAATGAGCAGTTCTTC.

The chain's CDR3 is CASSLRILNRLPEQYF. CDR3 DNA sequence: TGTGCCAGCAGTCTCAGGATCCTAAACCGATTGCCTGAGCAGTACTTC. The chain uses TRBV28 and TRBJ2-7; D is ambiguous. V lost 5 bases and J 7 bases, leaving 24 bases between the germline ends. The germline V gene encodes CDR1 MDHEN and CDR2 SYDVKM. The length of the CDR3 is 16 residues.

This chain connects TRBV28 to TRBJ2-2; D not certain. Germline V gives CDR1 MDHEN, CDR2 SYDVKM. CDR3 length: 22 amino acids. V was clipped by 3 bases and J by 5 bases, with 34 bases between them. CDR3 nucleotide sequence: TGTGCCAGCAGTTTTACCTATAATGCTCACGGAGCAGAGGTGTACGGGACCGGGGAGCTGTTTTTT. This codes for CASSFTYNAHGAEVYGTGELFF.

V and J are TRBV11-2 and TRBJ2-7, with D possibly called TRBD1 or TRBD2 (5 bases each). V dropped 6 bases and J dropped 6 bases, with 15 bases sitting between them. Per germline, CDR1 SGHAT and CDR2 FQNNGV. CDR3 length: 13 residues. Written as DNA, the CDR3 is TGTGCCAGCAGACCAACCGGGACCCTCGAGCAGTACTTC. It is translated as CASRPTGTLEQYF.